These 4 T cell receptor beta chains share one sample of origin, sequenced in a study of blood T cell repertoires in COVID-19. Sequencing was performed with immunoSEQ multiplex PCR; in TCRdb, only in-frame clones are kept and a portion is missing. The table has over 70,000 clones, about 85% seen once. The source material was peripheral blood. The source is a man in his 60s with COVID-19, enrolled during active disease.

The table lists this clone with a few counts. The J gene is TRBJ2-5, the V gene TRBV5-4, with TRBD2 as a possible D gene (5 bases). V dropped 3 bases and J dropped 5 bases, with 20 bases sitting between them. The CDR3 runs 16 residues. From germline, CDR1 is SGHNT and CDR2 YYREEE (reference sequence). The DNA of the CDR3 is TGTGCCAGCAGCTCCGGACTGGGCCTCATGGAGGAGACCCAGTACTTC. Its translation is CASSSGLGLMEETQYF.

V is TRBV29-1 and J is TRBJ2-3, with TRBD1 matching 11 bases. Germline loops: CDR1 SQVTM, CDR2 ANQGSEA. The CDR3 extends over 16 amino acids. V lost 5 bases and J lost 6; bases outside the gene matches: 13. The CDR3 spells CSVSIVRTGGFDTQYF. In DNA form, the CDR3 reads TGCAGCGTTTCGATCGTTAGGACAGGGGGCTTCGATACGCAGTATTTT.

V gene TRBV30 combines with J gene TRBJ2-5, with 11 bases that match TRBD2. The trim removed 2 bases at V and 7 bases at J, leaving 3 bases unmatched. Germline CDR1 is GTSNPN and CDR2 is SVGIG (reference sequence). The CDR3 spans 13 residues. The CDR3 coding sequence is TGTGCCTGGAGTCCTAGCGGGGGGAGGACCCAGTACTTC. It codes for CAWSPSGGRTQYF.

The rearrangement links TRBV5-1 to TRBJ2-7; possible D gene TRBD2, 5 bases. CDR3 length: 14 amino acids. CDR1 SGHRS and CDR2 YFSETQ come from the germline V gene. The V gene lost 2 bases and the J gene lost 5 bases, with 14 bases spanning the gap. The CDR3 loop is CASSLRGHSHEQYF. As DNA, the CDR3 is TGCGCCAGCAGCTTACGGGGTCATAGTCACGAGCAGTACTTC.